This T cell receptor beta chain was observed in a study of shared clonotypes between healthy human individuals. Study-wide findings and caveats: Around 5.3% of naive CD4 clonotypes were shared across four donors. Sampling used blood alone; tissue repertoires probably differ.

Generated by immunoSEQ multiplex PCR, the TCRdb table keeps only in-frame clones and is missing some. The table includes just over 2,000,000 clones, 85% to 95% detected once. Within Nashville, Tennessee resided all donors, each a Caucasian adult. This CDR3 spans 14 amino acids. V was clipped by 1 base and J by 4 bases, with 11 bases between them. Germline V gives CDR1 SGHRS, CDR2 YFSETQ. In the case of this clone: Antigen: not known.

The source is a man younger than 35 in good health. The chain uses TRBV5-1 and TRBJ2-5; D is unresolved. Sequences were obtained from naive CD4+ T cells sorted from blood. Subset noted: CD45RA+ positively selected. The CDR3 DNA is TGCGCCAGCAGCTTGACCGGCAGCACAGAGACCCAGTACTTC. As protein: CASSLTGSTETQYF. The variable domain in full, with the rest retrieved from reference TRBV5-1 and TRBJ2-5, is KAGVTQTPRYLIKTRGQQVTLSCSPISGHRSVSWYQQTPGQGLQFLFEYFSETQRNKGNFPGRFSGRQFSNSRSEMNVSTLELGDSALYLCASSLTGSTETQYFGPGTRLLVL.